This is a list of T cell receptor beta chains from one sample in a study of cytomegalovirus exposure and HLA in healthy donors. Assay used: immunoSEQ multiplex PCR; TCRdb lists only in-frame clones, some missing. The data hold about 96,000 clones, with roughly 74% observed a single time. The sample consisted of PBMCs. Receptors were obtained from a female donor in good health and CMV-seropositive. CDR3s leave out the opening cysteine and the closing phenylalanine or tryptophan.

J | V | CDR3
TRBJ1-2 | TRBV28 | ASSLYGPGQNYGYT
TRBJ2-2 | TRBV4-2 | ASSQVGVGAGELF
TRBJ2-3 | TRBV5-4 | ASSRTLDTQY
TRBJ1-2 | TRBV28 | AEGGSGYGYT
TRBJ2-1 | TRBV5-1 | ASSPVSYNEQF
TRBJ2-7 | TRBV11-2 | ASSYRATSPTYEQY
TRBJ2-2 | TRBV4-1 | ASSQGALANTGELF
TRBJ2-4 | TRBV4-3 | ASAMRRANIQY
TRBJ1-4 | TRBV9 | ASSVRTGANEKLF
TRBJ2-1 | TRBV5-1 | ASSLAARTGEGNEQF
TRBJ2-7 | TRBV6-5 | ASSRGVTSSYEQY
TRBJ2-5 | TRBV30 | AWSVGGQETQY
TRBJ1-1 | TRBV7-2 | ASSLTGLQNTEAF
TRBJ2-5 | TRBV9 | ASSSEGRGWETQY
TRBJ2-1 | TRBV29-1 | SGQSGSSYNEQF
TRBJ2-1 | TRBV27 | ASSIGRSYNEQF
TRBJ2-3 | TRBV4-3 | ASSPSGGGLTDTQY
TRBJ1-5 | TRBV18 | ASSPGTGGLQH
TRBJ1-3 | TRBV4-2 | ASSPGDSSSSGNTIY
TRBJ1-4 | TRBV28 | ASSLIPGQSNEKLF
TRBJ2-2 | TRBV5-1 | ASSLGQNTGELF
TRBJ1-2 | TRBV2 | ASSDGGLRTYGYT
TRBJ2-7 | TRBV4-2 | ASSTGTGLYEQY
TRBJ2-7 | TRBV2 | ASRARQGSDEQY
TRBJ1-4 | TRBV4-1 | ASSQVSGGATNEKLF
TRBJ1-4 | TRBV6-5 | ASSSNRGGEKLF
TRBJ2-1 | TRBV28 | ASNGDRSSSGYNEQF
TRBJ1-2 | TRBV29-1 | SVLGGGGDSYGYT
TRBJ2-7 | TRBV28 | ASVRGDSPYEQY
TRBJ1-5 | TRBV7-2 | ASSLQQSNQPQH
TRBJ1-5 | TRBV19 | ASNRDKFGQPQH
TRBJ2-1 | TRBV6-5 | ASSLLAESYNEQF
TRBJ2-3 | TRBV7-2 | ASSFSGRGNTQY
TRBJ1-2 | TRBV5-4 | ASRRIGGNYGYT
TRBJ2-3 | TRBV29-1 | SVGQVATDTQY